This T cell receptor (beta chain) emerged from a study of CD8+ T cells in alopecia areata. About the research overall: Severity was scored as percentage of affected scalp area in treated patients.

This clone was seen only a few times. The CDR3 has 14 residues. The V gene's germline CDR1 is MNHNY and CDR2 SVGAGI (reference sequence). Trimming took 2 bases from V and 2 from J, leaving 8 bases between them. The authors extracted RNA and reverse transcribed it into cDNA as the sequencing template. Measured with immunoSEQ multiplex PCR; TCRdb has only the in-frame clones, and not every one. In the table there are around 290,000 clones, 58% of which are singletons. The treatment is: oral pan-JAK inhibitor, 5-10 mg twice daily. The source is a human donor with alopecia areata. Sequences were derived from CD4+ T cells sorted from blood, sampled at week 24, from a patient treated with tofacitinib. The rearrangement joins TRBV6-6 to TRBJ2-3; D may be TRBD2 (5 bases). The CDR3 loop is CASSYRRDTDTQYF. CDR3 bases: TGTGCCAGCAGTTACCGCCGGGACACAGATACGCAGTATTTT.